This TCR beta chain was captured by sequencing in a study of glioma-infiltrating T cells. Amplification of TCR alpha and beta CDR3 regions from RNA used iRepertoire nested multiplex PCR. Tissue mRNA or PBMC total RNA, about 95-450 ng, went into one-step reverse transcription and amplification. TCRdb reanalysed the multiplex PCR reads using MiXCR and keeps one entry per CDR3 protein. The table lists over 100,000 distinct CDR3 sequences, around 25% of them singletons, with roughly 37% in the top ten. Germline V gives CDR1 DFQATT, CDR2 SNEGSKA (reference sequence). Trimming pared 3 bases from V and 10 bases from J, leaving 16 bases between. This CDR3 contains 13 residues. In its sample, this clonotype was seen many times. Its antigen is not identified. Study findings and constraints: Non-neoplastic patients had below-expected tissue-blood divergence, while all gliomas exceeded expectation. Very few CDR3 sequences were shared between tissue and blood.

The sample comprised glioma tissue, nonneoplastic brain tissue, or PBMCs (not recorded which). The source is a human donor with low-grade glioma or glioblastoma, undergoing nonglioma brain surgery, or in good health (not recorded which). V usage is TRBV20-1 and J usage is TRBJ2-1; D unresolved. CDR3 in DNA: TGCAGTGCTAGTAACCCAAATGGACGCGAGCAGTTCTTC. Amino acids: CSASNPNGREQFF.